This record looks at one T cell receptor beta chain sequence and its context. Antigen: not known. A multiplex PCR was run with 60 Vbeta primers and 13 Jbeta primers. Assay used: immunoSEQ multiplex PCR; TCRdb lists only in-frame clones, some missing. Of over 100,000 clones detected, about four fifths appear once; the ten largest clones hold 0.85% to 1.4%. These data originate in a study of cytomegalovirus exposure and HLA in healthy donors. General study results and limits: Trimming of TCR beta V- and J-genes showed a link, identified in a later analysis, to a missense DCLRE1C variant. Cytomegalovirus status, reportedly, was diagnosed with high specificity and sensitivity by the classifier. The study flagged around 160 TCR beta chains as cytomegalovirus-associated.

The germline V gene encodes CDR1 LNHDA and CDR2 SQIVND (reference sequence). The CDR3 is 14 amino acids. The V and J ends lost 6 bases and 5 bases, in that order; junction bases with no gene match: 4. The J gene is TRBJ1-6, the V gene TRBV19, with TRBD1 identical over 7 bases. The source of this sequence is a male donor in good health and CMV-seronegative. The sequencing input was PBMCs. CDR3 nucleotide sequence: TGTGCCAGTAGCCAGACAGGGAATAATTCACCCCTCCACTTT. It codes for CASSQTGNNSPLHF.